Listed below are T cell receptor beta chains from one sample, sequenced in a study of blood T cell repertoires in COVID-19. TCRdb keeps only in-frame clones here, not all; method: immunoSEQ multiplex PCR. The sample holds approximately 340,000 clones, approximately 90% seen once. Sequenced input: peripheral blood. These receptors were collected from a man younger than 40 with COVID-19, enrolled during active disease. Both conserved end residues are part of each CDR3. The D gene is left open where the match is weak. Size is stated for part of the rows, as once, few or many counts, or as a class when the clone is expanded.

j_call | d_call | v_call | cdr3_length | clone_size | cdr3_nt | cdr3_aa
TRBJ2-2 | NA | TRBV4-3 | 15 | NA | TGCGCCAGCAGCCAAGGTCTAGCGTACACCGGGGAGCTGTTTTTT | CASSQGLAYTGELFF
TRBJ2-1 | NA | TRBV9 | 16 | once | TGTGCCAGCAGCGTAGGGGCGGGGGCCTCCTACAATGAGCAGTTCTTC | CASSVGAGASYNEQFF
TRBJ2-2 | TRBD1 | TRBV7-2 | 16 | NA | TGTGCCAGCAGCTTAAGGGAAACAGGGGGCACCGGGGAGCTGTTTTTT | CASSLRETGGTGELFF
TRBJ2-5 | TRBD1 | TRBV7-2 | 15 | NA | TGTGCCAGCAGCGCCCGACAGGGGGTAAGAGAGACCCAGTACTTC | CASSARQGVRETQYF
TRBJ1-5 | NA | TRBV4-1 | 16 | few | TGCGCCAGCAGCCAAGTGTACGCTGCCTACAATCAGCCCCAGCATTTT | CASSQVYAAYNQPQHF
TRBJ1-4 | NA | TRBV27 | 13 | NA | TGTGCCATCACGGGCCTTCAGGGAGAAAAACTGTTTTTT | CAITGLQGEKLFF
TRBJ2-7 | TRBD2 | TRBV2 | 16 | NA | TGTGCCAGCAGTCAGGGGACTAGCGGGCCGGTGAGGGTGCAGTACTTC | CASSQGTSGPVRVQYF
TRBJ1-5 | NA | TRBV6-1 | 12 | NA | TGTGCCAGCAGATTCGGAGAGCAGCCCCAGCATTTT | CASRFGEQPQHF
TRBJ2-1 | TRBD2 | TRBV28 | 16 | NA | TGTGCCAGCAGTTTAATTAGCGGGAGCTCCTACAATGAGCAGTTCTTC | CASSLISGSSYNEQFF
TRBJ2-7 | NA | TRBV7-9 | 16 | NA | TGTGCCAGCAGCTTAGATGGGTGGGCAGGGGACTACGAGCAGTACTTC | CASSLDGWAGDYEQYF
TRBJ2-2 | NA | TRBV27 | 16 | NA | TGTGCCAGCAGTTCACAGGGTTGGTCCGGCACCGGGGAGCTGTTTTTT | CASSSQGWSGTGELFF
TRBJ2-5 | TRBD2 | TRBV7-2 | 14 | NA | TGTGCCAGCAGCTTAGAAGCGGGGGTAGAGACCCAGTACTTC | CASSLEAGVETQYF
TRBJ2-1 | TRBD2 | TRBV24-1 | 18 | many | TGTGCCACCAGTGATCGCCTTTCCGGGACTAGCAGGTACAATGAGCAGTTCTTC | CATSDRLSGTSRYNEQFF
TRBJ2-1 | NA | TRBV4-3 | 17 | NA | TGCGCCAGCAGCCAAGATGAGGGCCAATACTCCTACAATGAGCAGTTCTTC | CASSQDEGQYSYNEQFF
TRBJ1-2 | TRBD1 | TRBV7-8 | 13 | NA | TGTGCCAGCACCCGGGGACAGTACTATGGCTACACCTTC | CASTRGQYYGYTF
TRBJ2-5 | TRBD1 | TRBV25-1 | 16 | NA | TGTGCCAGCAGTGGGGGGGACAGGGGGCGACGGGAGACCCAGTACTTC | CASSGGDRGRRETQYF
TRBJ1-6 | NA | TRBV6-5 | 13 | few | TGTGCCAGCAGTTTGGAGGGGCGGTCACCCCTCCACTTT | CASSLEGRSPLHF
TRBJ2-1 | TRBD2 | TRBV4-3 | 16 | once | TGCGCCAGCAGCCAGGAGAGCGGGGGGGCGATTAATGAGCAGTTCTTC | CASSQESGGAINEQFF
TRBJ1-2 | NA | TRBV13 | 15 | once | TGTGCCAGCAGGTCCACTCCCCCAACAGGCTATGGCTACACCTTC | CASRSTPPTGYGYTF
TRBJ2-1 | NA | TRBV19 | 14 | NA | TGTGCCAGTAGTATATCGTCGTCCTACAATGAGCAGTTCTTC | CASSISSSYNEQFF
TRBJ2-2 | NA | TRBV5-1 | 14 | NA | TGCGCCAGCAGCCCAGGGCAGGGCACCGGGGAGCTGTTTTTT | CASSPGQGTGELFF
TRBJ2-4 | NA | TRBV5-4 | 15 | NA | TGTGCCAGCAGCTTGGATCAGGGGACCAAAAACATTCAGTACTTC | CASSLDQGTKNIQYF
TRBJ2-7 | NA | TRBV7-2 | 14 | NA | TGTGCCAGCAGCCCCCGCCGGACAGCCTACGAGCAGTACTTC | CASSPRRTAYEQYF
TRBJ2-7 | TRBD2 | TRBV18 | 15 | NA | TGTGCCAGCTCGTCCTCAACGGGACTAGTCTACGAGCAGTACTTC | CASSSSTGLVYEQYF
TRBJ2-7 | TRBD2 | TRBV7-9 | 15 | NA | TGTGCCAGCAGCTTAGAGGGACTAGCGGAGTACGAGCAGTACTTC | CASSLEGLAEYEQYF
TRBJ1-5 | TRBD1 | TRBV7-8 | 16 | NA | TGTGCCAGCAGTTTACCTGGACAGGGCGGCAATCAGCCCCAGCATTTT | CASSLPGQGGNQPQHF
TRBJ1-1 | NA | TRBV6-2/TRBV6-3 | 13 | NA | TGTGCCAGCAGTTACCTTCAGGGCACTGAAGCTTTCTTT | CASSYLQGTEAFF
TRBJ1-2 | TRBD1 | TRBV5-4 | 13 | NA | TGTGCCAGCAGCTTCAACAGGGGCTATGGCTACACCTTC | CASSFNRGYGYTF
TRBJ1-1 | TRBD1 | TRBV19 | 15 | NA | TGTGCCAGTAGTAAACAGGACAGGGCGAACACTGAAGCTTTCTTT | CASSKQDRANTEAFF
TRBJ1-5 | TRBD1 | TRBV10-3 | 15 | NA | TGTGCCATCAGTGAGTCAGCAGGGGGCTATCAGCCCCAGCATTTT | CAISESAGGYQPQHF
TRBJ1-4 | NA | TRBV28 | 15 | NA | TGTGCCAGCAGTGACCAAACAGGGTATAATGAAAAACTGTTTTTT | CASSDQTGYNEKLFF
TRBJ2-2 | TRBD1 | TRBV9 | 18 | NA | TGTGCCAGCAGCCTTTCGGGACAGGGTGCCGCGAACACCGGGGAGCTGTTTTTT | CASSLSGQGAANTGELFF
TRBJ2-3 | NA | TRBV7-9 | 15 | NA | TGTGCCAGCAGCTTAGAATGGACTATTCCAGATACGCAGTATTTT | CASSLEWTIPDTQYF
TRBJ2-7 | TRBD1 | TRBV10-3 | 13 | NA | TGTGCCATGAGACAGGGTTTCCCCTACGAGCAGTACTTC | CAMRQGFPYEQYF
TRBJ1-5 | NA | TRBV30 | 15 | NA | TGTGCCTGGAGTGTAAGGGGGGGGCGAAATCAGCCCCAGCATTTT | CAWSVRGGRNQPQHF
TRBJ1-1 | NA | TRBV6-5 | 15 | NA | TGTGCCAGCAGGGGTCACAGGGACGGTCTCACTGAAGCTTTCTTT | CASRGHRDGLTEAFF
TRBJ2-3 | TRBD2 | TRBV7-2 | 15 | few | TGTGCCAGCAGCCTCGGGAGCGGGGGCACAGATACGCAGTATTTT | CASSLGSGGTDTQYF
TRBJ2-7 | TRBD1 | TRBV4-1 | 16 | NA | TGCGCCAGCAGCCTTTCTAGGGACAGGGGGGGAGACGAGCAGTACTTC | CASSLSRDRGGDEQYF
TRBJ2-1 | TRBD2 | TRBV4-3 | 17 | NA | TGCGCCAGCAGCCAAGATTGGGTAGCGGGGGGCTCCAATGAGCAGTTCTTC | CASSQDWVAGGSNEQFF
TRBJ1-1 | TRBD1 | TRBV11-1 | 14 | NA | TGTGCCAGCAGCTTAGGAGGGGGCAGCCAAGAAGCTTTCTTT | CASSLGGGSQEAFF
TRBJ1-4 | NA | TRBV2 | 16 | NA | TGTGCCAGCAGTGAAGCTTTCCAGGGGACCAGGGAAAAACTGTTTTTT | CASSEAFQGTREKLFF
TRBJ2-3 | NA | TRBV6-6 | 13 | NA | TGTGCCAGCAAGGCGGGGGCTGAAGATACGCAGTATTTT | CASKAGAEDTQYF
TRBJ2-3 | TRBD2 | TRBV4-3 | 16 | NA | TGCGCCAGCAGCCCGCAAGCGGGAGGGGGGGAGGTTACGCAGTATTTT | CASSPQAGGGEVTQYF
TRBJ1-2 | TRBD1 | TRBV5-1 | 16 | NA | TGCGCCAGCAGCTTGGGGCTAACAGGGGGCAACTATGGCTACACCTTC | CASSLGLTGGNYGYTF
TRBJ2-7 | NA | TRBV29-1 | 13 | NA | TGCAGCGTCGGGGGTAGCGGAGCCTACGAGCAGTACTTC | CSVGGSGAYEQYF
TRBJ2-7 | TRBD1 | TRBV2 | 19 | NA | TGTGCCAGCAGTGACTCCGGAGGACAGGGGCGACTCCTAAACTACGAGCAGTACTTC | CASSDSGGQGRLLNYEQYF
TRBJ1-1 | TRBD1 | TRBV7-3 | 14 | NA | TGTGCCAGCAGCTCAACCAGGGACAGCCTAGAAGCTTTCTTT | CASSSTRDSLEAFF
TRBJ2-5 | NA | TRBV6-5 | 15 | NA | TGTGCCAGCAGTTACTCGACAGGCGAGCGGGAGACCCAGTACTTC | CASSYSTGERETQYF
TRBJ2-7 | TRBD1 | TRBV27 | 14 | NA | TGTGCCAGCAGTTATACAGGGGACTCCTACGAGCAGTACTTC | CASSYTGDSYEQYF
TRBJ2-5 | TRBD2 | TRBV29-1 | 13 | few | TGCAGCGGCTCGCGGGGGGTAGGTGAGACCCAGTACTTC | CSGSRGVGETQYF
TRBJ2-2 | TRBD2 | TRBV4-1 | 16 | NA | TGCGCCAGCAGCCAACGGACTAGCGGGAGCTCCGGGGAGCTGTTTTTT | CASSQRTSGSSGELFF
TRBJ2-1 | TRBD1 | TRBV24-1 | 13 | NA | TGTGCCACCAGTGATTTTATGGGACAGGGGAGGTTCTTC | CATSDFMGQGRFF
TRBJ2-3 | NA | TRBV24-1 | 15 | NA | TGTGCCACCAGTGATGGGACATTGAGCACAGATACGCAGTATTTT | CATSDGTLSTDTQYF
TRBJ1-1 | NA | TRBV5-1 | 14 | NA | TGCGCCAGCAGCCATGGGGCAGGGGACACTGAAGCTTTCTTT | CASSHGAGDTEAFF
TRBJ2-5 | TRBD2 | TRBV7-3 | 14 | NA | TGTGCCAGCAGTAAAGCGGGAGGAAGAGAGACCCAGTACTTC | CASSKAGGRETQYF